This T cell receptor beta chain was captured in a study of blood T cell repertoires in COVID-19. Looking at the study overall: Material from acute and convalescent COVID-19 was sourced from the United States, Italy and Spain. PBMCs, B-cell-depleted T cells, or T cells were the source of the cDNA or gDNA that made up the material.

The CDR3 extends over 14 amino acids. J lost 5 bases, V lost 3 bases, and 7 bases had no gene match. The germline V gene encodes CDR1 SGHNT and CDR2 YYREEE (reference sequence). Original methodology: Counts of nucleated cells, estimated from reference gene primer amplification, were obtained. Method: immunoSEQ multiplex PCR; TCRdb's copy keeps in-frame clones and lacks some. V, J and clone size are taken as reported in that table, and D and trimming were inferred from the DNA itself. The sample shows around 130,000 clones, roughly 77% of them seen only once. The sequence came from a man between 60 and 75 years old with active or convalescent COVID-19. The chain carries TRBV5-4 and TRBJ1-2; 7 nucleotides agree with TRBD1. The sequencing input was peripheral blood. CDR3 DNA sequence: TGTGCCAGCAGCTACCGGACAGGCGATTATGGCTACACCTTC. It yields the protein CASSYRTGDYGYTF.